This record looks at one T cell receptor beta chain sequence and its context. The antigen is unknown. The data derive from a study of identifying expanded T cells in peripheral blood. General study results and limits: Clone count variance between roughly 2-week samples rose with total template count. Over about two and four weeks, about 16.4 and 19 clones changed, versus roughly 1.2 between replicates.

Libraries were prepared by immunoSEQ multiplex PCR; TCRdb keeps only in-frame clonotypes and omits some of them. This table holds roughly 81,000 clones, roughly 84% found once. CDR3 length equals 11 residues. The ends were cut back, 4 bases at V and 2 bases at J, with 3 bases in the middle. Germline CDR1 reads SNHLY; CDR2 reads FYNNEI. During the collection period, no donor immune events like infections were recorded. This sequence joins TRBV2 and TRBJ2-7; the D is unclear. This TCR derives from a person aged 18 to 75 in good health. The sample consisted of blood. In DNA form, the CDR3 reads TGTGCCAGCAGTGCTGCCTACGAGCAGTACTTC. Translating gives CASSAAYEQYF.